The T cell receptor beta chain described here comes from a study of T cells in Graves' hyperthyroidism and ophthalmopathy. A word on this clonotype: This may be a read error, as it is one base from a much larger clone.

Germline CDR1 DFQATT, CDR2 SNEGSKA (reference sequence). Germline trimming cut 0 bases from V and 8 bases from J; bases unmatched to any gene: 6. This CDR3 region has 14 residues. The source material, RNA transcripts, was used to amplify TCR beta CDR3 regions. The TCR CDR3 first-round RT-PCR relied on the HTBI primer set. Via MiXCR, TCRdb re-called the multiplex PCR reads, giving one row per CDR3 protein. The sample shows about 420,000 distinct CDR3 sequences, roughly 15% of them seen only once. The sequencing input was blood. This rearrangement joins TRBV20-1 to TRBJ2-1; 8 positions match TRBD2. The clonotype originates from a woman aged 18-29 years with Graves' hyperthyroidism. Here the CDR3 DNA reads TGCAGTGCTAGAGAACGAGCGGGAGCTCATGAGCAGTTCTTC. It encodes CSARERAGAHEQFF.